The table lists the clone carrying this T cell receptor beta chain with many counts. V shed 0 bases and J shed 2 bases, with 28 bases lying between them. This CDR3 is 21 amino acids long. Germline V gene sequence: CDR1 SGHDN, CDR2 FVKESK. This sample is part of a study of breast tumors, draining lymph nodes, adjacent tissues. From the multiplex PCR reads, TCRdb called clonotypes with MiXCR, one entry per CDR3 protein. The table shows approximately 170,000 distinct CDR3 sequences, with about 30% occurring only once. Samples came from axillary lymph nodes draining the breast cancer. V gene TRBV14 combines with J gene TRBJ2-5; D gene unclear. The sequenced material came from axillary lymph node tissue. The sequence derives from a female donor with breast cancer. Some clones in this sample may be carry-over from other donors' samples. CDR3 protein: CASSQETMAAGFKSLQETQYF. The DNA of the CDR3 is TGTGCCAGCAGCCAAGAAACAATGGCTGCAGGTTTTAAGTCGCTTCAAGAGACCCAGTACTTC. Complete variable domain (other parts from reference TRBV14 and TRBJ2-5): EAGVTQFPSHSVIEKGQTVTLRCDPISGHDNLYWYRRVMGKEIKFLLHFVKESKQDESGMPNNRFLAERTGGTYSTLKVQPAELEDSGVYFCASSQETMAAGFKSLQETQYFGPGTRLLVL.